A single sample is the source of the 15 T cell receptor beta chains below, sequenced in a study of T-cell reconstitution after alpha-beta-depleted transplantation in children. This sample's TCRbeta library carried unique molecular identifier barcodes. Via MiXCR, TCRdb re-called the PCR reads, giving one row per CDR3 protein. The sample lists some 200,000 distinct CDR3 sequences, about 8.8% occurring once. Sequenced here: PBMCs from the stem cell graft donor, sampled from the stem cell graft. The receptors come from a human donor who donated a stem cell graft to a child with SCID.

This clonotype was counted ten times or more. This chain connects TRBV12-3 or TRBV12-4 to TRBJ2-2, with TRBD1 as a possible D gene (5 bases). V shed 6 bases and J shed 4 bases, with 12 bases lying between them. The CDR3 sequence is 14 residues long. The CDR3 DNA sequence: TGTGCCAGCAGACCCGACAGTACCACCGGGGAGCTGTTTTTT. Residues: CASRPDSTTGELFF.

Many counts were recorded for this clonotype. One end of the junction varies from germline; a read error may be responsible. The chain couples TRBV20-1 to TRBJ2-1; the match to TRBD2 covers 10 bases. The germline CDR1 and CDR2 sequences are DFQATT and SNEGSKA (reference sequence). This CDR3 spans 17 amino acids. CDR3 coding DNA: TGCTGTGCGCTCGGGACTAGCGTTCAGAGCTCCTACAATGAGCAGTTCTTC. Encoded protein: CCALGTSVQSSYNEQFF.

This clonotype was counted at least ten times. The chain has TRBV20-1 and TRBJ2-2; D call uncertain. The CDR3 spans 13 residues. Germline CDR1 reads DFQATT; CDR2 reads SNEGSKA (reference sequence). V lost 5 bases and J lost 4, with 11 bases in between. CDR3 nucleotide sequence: TGCAGTGCTCGACGAGTTATCACCGGGGAGCTGTTTTTT. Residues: CSARRVITGELFF.

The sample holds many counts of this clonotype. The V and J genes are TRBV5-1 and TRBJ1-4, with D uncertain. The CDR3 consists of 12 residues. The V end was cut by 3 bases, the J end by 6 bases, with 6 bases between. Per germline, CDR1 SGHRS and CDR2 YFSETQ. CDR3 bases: TGCGCCAGCAGCTCCACGGATGAAAAACTGTTTTTT. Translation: CASSSTDEKLFF. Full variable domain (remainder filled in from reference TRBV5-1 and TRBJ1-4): KAGVTQTPRYLIKTRGQQVTLSCSPISGHRSVSWYQQTPGQGLQFLFEYFSETQRNKGNFPGRFSGRQFSNSRSEMNVSTLELGDSALYLCASSSTDEKLFFGSGTQLSVL.

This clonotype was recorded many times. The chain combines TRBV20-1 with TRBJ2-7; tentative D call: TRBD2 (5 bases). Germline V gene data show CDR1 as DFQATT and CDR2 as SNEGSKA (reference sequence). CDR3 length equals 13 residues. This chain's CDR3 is CSADRGPFYEQYF. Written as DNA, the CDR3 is TGCAGCGCTGACCGCGGGCCGTTCTACGAGCAGTACTTC.

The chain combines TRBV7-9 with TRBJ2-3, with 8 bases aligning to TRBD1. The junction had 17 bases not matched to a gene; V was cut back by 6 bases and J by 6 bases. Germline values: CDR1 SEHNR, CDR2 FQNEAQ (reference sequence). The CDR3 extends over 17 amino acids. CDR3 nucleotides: TGTGCCAGCAGAGCCTTCGGACAGGGACCCTACAGGGATACGCAGTATTTT. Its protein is CASRAFGQGPYRDTQYF.

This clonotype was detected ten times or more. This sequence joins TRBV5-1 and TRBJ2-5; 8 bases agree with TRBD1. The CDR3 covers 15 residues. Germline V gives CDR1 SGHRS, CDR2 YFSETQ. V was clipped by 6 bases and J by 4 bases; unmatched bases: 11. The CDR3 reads CASTRSGTGGETQYF. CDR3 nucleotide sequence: TGCGCCAGCACTAGATCCGGGACAGGAGGAGAGACCCAGTACTTC. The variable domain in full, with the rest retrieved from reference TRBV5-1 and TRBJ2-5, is KAGVTQTPRYLIKTRGQQVTLSCSPISGHRSVSWYQQTPGQGLQFLFEYFSETQRNKGNFPGRFSGRQFSNSRSEMNVSTLELGDSALYLCASTRSGTGGETQYFGPGTRLLVL.

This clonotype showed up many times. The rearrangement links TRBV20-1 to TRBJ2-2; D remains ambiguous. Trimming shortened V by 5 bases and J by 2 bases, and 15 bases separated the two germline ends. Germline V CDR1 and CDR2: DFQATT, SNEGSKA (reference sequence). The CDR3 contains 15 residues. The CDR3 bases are TGCAGTGCTCGGGCGACCGAGCTAAACACCGGGGAGCTGTTTTTT. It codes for CSARATELNTGELFF.

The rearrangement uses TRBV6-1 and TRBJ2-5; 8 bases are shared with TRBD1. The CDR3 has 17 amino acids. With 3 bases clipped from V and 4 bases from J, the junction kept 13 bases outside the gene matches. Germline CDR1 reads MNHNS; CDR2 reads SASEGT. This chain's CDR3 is CASSDSGFGQGLETQYF. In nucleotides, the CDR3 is TGTGCCAGCAGTGATAGCGGATTCGGACAGGGCCTAGAGACCCAGTACTTC.

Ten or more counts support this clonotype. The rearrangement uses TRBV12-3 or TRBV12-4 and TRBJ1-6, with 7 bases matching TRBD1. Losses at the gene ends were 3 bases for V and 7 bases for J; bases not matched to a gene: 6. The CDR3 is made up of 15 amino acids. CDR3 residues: CASSFTGTENSPLHF. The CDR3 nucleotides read TGTGCCAGCAGTTTTACCGGGACAGAAAATTCACCCCTCCACTTT.

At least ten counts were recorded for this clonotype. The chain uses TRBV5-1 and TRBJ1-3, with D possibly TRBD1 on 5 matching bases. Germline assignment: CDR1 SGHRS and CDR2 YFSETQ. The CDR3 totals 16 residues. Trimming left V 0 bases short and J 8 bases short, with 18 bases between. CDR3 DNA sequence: TGCGCCAGCAGCTTGGCCAGCGGGGGTCCCCGAGACACCATATATTTT. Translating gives CASSLASGGPRDTIYF.

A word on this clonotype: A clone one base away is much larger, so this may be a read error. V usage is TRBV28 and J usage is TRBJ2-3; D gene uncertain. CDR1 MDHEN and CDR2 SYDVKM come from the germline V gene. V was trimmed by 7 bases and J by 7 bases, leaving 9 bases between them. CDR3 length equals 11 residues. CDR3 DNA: TGTGCCAGCACTCGTTCCCATACGCAGTATTTT. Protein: CASTRSHTQYF.

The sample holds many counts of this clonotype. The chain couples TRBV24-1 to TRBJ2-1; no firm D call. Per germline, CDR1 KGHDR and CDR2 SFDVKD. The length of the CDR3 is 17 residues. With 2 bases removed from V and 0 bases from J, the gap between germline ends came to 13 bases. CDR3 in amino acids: CATSDSYGTRSYNEQFF. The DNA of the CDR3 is TGTGCCACCAGTGATTCTTACGGCACCCGCTCCTACAATGAGCAGTTCTTC.

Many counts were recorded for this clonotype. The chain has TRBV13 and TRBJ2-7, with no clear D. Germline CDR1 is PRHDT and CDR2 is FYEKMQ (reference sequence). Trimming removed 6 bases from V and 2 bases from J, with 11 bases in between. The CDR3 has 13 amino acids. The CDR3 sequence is CASSQAAAYEQYF. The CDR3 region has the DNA TGTGCCAGCAGTCAAGCAGCCGCCTACGAGCAGTACTTC.

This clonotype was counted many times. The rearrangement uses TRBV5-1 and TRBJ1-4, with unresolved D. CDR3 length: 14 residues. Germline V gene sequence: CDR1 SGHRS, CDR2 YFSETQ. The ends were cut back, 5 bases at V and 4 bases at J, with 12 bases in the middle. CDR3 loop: CASSPDGHNEKLFF. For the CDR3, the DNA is TGCGCCAGCAGTCCGGACGGGCATAATGAAAAACTGTTTTTT.